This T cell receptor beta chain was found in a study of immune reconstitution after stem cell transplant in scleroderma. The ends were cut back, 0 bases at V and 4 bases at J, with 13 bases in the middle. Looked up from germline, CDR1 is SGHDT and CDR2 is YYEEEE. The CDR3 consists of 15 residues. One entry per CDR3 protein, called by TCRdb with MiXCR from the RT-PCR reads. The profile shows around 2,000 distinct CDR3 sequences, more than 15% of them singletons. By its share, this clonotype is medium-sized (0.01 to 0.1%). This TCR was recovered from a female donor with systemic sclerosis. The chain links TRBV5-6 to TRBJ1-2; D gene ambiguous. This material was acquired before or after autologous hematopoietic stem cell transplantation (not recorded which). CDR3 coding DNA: TGTGCCAGCAGCTTGGTTGGCCCCGGTGGCTATGGCTACACCTTC. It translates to CASSLVGPGGYGYTF.